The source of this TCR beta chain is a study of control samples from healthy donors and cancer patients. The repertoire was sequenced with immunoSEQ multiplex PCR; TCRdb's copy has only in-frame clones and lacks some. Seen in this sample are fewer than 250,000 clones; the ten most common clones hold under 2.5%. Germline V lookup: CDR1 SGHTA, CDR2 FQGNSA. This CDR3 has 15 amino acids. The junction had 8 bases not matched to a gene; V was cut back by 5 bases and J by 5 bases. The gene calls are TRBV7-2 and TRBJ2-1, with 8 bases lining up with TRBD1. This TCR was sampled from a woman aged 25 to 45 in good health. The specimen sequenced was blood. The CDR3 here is CASSARDRGHNEQFF. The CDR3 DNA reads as TGTGCCAGCAGCGCCCGAGACAGGGGTCACAATGAGCAGTTCTTC.